The 9 T cell receptor beta chains listed next were all sequenced from one sample in a study of T cell repertoires in ileal Crohn's disease. Time point given: inflamed ileum from the surgical specimen. The repertoire was sequenced with immunoSEQ multiplex PCR; TCRdb's copy has only in-frame clones and lacks some. The data hold 15,000 or so clones, with 76% observed a single time. Sequencing was done on a sample of ileal tissue. Receptors originate from an adult with Crohn's disease.

In its sample, this clone was seen once. This rearrangement joins TRBV27 to TRBJ1-5, with TRBD1 as a possible D gene (6 bases). The CDR3 sequence is 14 residues long. V was trimmed by 5 bases and J by 4 bases, leaving 12 bases between them. CDR1 is MNHEY and CDR2 is SMNVEV in the germline V gene (reference sequence). CDR3 DNA sequence: TGTGCCAGCAGTGTACGGGGGCTAAATCAGCCCCAGCATTTT. It yields the protein CASSVRGLNQPQHF.

The count of this clone is one. The V call is TRBV7-4, the J call TRBJ2-3; no definite D call. The length of the CDR3 is 13 residues. Germline V gives CDR1 SGHVT, CDR2 SQSDAQ. Deletions cut 4 bases from V and 7 bases from J, with 12 bases between. CDR3: CASSSAFLHTQYF. The CDR3 nucleotides are TGTGCCAGCAGCTCGGCCTTTCTGCATACGCAGTATTTT. The whole variable domain, remainder taken from reference TRBV7-4 and TRBJ2-3, is GAGVSQSPRYKVAKRGRDVALRCDSISGHVTLYWYRQTLGQGSEVLTYSQSDAQRDKSGRPSGRFSAERPERSVSTLKIQRTEQGDSAVYLCASSSAFLHTQYFGPGTRLTVL.

The V and J genes are TRBV7-9 and TRBJ2-7; 8 positions match TRBD1. Germline CDR1 and CDR2: SEHNR and FQNEAQ (reference sequence). CDR3 length: 17 amino acids. The V gene end was trimmed by 2 bases and the J gene end by 6 bases; junction bases not matched to a gene: 15. The CDR3 DNA follows: TGTGCCAGCAGCTTACGAGGGGCAGGGGGCGTCTTAGGCGAGCAGTACTTC. Protein sequence: CASSLRGAGGVLGEQYF.

The V gene is TRBV6-7, the J gene TRBJ2-2; 9 bases are a match to TRBD2. TRBV6-7 qualifies as an ORF whose function is uncertain. The ends lost 0 bases at V and 7 bases at J; junction bases unmatched: 18. This CDR3 spans 20 amino acids. DNA of the CDR3: TGTGCCAGCAGTTACTCGTTTATGGAGGGCGGGAGGGCCCTGGTCGGGGAGCTGTTTTTT. Translating gives CASSYSFMEGGRALVGELFF.

The CDR3 region is CASSLAQSNEKLFF. DNA of the CDR3: TGCGCCAGCAGCCTGGCGCAGAGTAATGAAAAACTGTTTTTT. The genes are TRBV5-1 and TRBJ1-4, with unresolved D. CDR1 and CDR2 (germline): SGHRS, YFSETQ. With 4 bases removed from V and 4 bases from J, the gap between germline ends came to 11 bases. CDR3 length: 14 amino acids.

This clone was seen just once. This chain joins TRBV2 and TRBJ2-7; TRBD2 agrees at 8 bases. J gave up 6 bases and V 7 bases, and 11 bases lay outside the gene matches. The CDR3 spans 14 residues. Germline CDR1 SNHLY, CDR2 FYNNEI. In nucleotides, the CDR3 is TGTGCCAGCACCCCAGGGGCGGGAGGTTCCGAGCAGTACTTC. Translation: CASTPGAGGSEQYF.

This chain links TRBV5-4 with TRBJ2-7, with TRBD1 identical over 7 bases. Germline CDR1 reads SGHNT; CDR2 reads YYREEE (reference sequence). The CDR3 runs 15 residues. After removal of 4 bases from V and 0 bases from J, the junction contained 7 bases not matched to a gene. CDR3 in DNA: TGTGCCAGCAGCGCCTACAGGGGAGCCTCCTACGAGCAGTACTTC. It encodes CASSAYRGASYEQYF. The variable domain in full, completed from reference TRBV5-4 and TRBJ2-7, reads ETGVTQSPTHLIKTRGQQVTLRCSSQSGHNTVSWYQQALGQGPQFIFQYYREEENGRGNFPPRFSGLQFPNYSSELNVNALELDDSALYLCASSAYRGASYEQYFGPGTRLTVT.

The chain uses TRBV11-1 and TRBJ1-1; perhaps TRBD1 as D (5 bases). Germline CDR1 SGHAT, CDR2 FQDESV (reference sequence). V dropped 5 bases and J dropped 1 base, with 17 bases sitting between them. The CDR3 runs 16 residues. CDR3 residues: CASSHLPSGTNTEAFF. CDR3 DNA sequence: TGTGCCAGCAGCCATCTTCCCTCAGGGACGAACACTGAAGCTTTCTTT.

There are a few counts of this clone. The gene calls are TRBV5-6 and TRBJ2-2; a possible D gene is TRBD2 (6 bases). The CDR3 is made up of 13 amino acids. Trimming removed 4 bases from V and 7 bases from J, with 11 bases in between. Germline V gene sequence: CDR1 SGHDT, CDR2 YYEEEE. CDR3 residues: CASSIGTVGELFF. CDR3 bases: TGTGCCAGCAGCATAGGGACTGTCGGGGAGCTGTTTTTT. The entire variable domain, with the rest obtained from reference TRBV5-6 and TRBJ2-2, is as follows: DAGVTQSPTHLIKTRGQQVTLRCSPKSGHDTVSWYQQALGQGPQFIFQYYEEEERQRGNFPDRFSGHQFPNYSSELNVNALLLGDSALYLCASSIGTVGELFFGEGSRLTVL.